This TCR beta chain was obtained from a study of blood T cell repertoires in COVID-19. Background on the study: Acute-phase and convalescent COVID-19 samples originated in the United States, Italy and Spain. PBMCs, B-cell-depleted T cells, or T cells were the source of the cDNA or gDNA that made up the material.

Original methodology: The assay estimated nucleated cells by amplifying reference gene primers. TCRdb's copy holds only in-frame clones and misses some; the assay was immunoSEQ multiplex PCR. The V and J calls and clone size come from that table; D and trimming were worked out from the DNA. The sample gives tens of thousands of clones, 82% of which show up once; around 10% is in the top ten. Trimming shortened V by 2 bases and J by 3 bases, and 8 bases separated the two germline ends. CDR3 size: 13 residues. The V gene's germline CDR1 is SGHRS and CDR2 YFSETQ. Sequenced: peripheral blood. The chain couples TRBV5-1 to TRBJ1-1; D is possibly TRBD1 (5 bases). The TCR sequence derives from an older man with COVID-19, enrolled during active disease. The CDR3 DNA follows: TGCGCCAGCAGCTTTGGAGGGGACACTGAAGCTTTCTTT. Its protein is CASSFGGDTEAFF.